The clone carrying this TCR beta chain has just one count. The antigen is unknown. The PCR used 60 Vbeta and 13 Jbeta primers. Sequenced by immunoSEQ multiplex PCR; TCRdb stores in-frame clones only, minus some. The repertoire holds approximately 110,000 clones, with around 67% as singletons. This sample is part of a study of cytomegalovirus exposure and HLA in healthy donors. V lost 4 bases to trimming and J lost 3 bases; unmatched junction nucleotides: 3. The V gene's germline CDR1 is SGHDN and CDR2 FVKESK. There are 15 residues in the CDR3. Study-wide results and caveats: Later analysis revealed greater clonal expansion in HLA-associated TCR beta chains than in equally common others. Immune exposure was documented only through CMV serostatus.

The gene calls are TRBV14 and TRBJ1-3; 10 bases are a match to TRBD1. This receptor was obtained from a woman aged 40-49 years in good health and CMV-seronegative. Sequenced input: PBMCs. CDR3 residues: CASSRQGASGNTIYF. The CDR3 DNA is TGTGCCAGCAGCCGACAGGGGGCGAGTGGAAACACCATATATTTT.